This TCR beta chain was sequenced for a study of cytomegalovirus exposure and HLA in healthy donors. Study-level results: Using a false discovery rate of 0.05, a later analysis showed that approximately 18,000 TCR beta sequences were associated with HLA alleles.

This clone was picked up a small number of times. No antigen is known for it. 60 Vbeta and 13 Jbeta primers were used in PCR. Measured with immunoSEQ multiplex PCR; TCRdb has only the in-frame clones, and not every one. Among about 140,000 clones, around 79% were seen once, and the ten largest hold 8.8%. Each of the donors was a healthy bone marrow donor. The CDR3 runs 14 residues. After removal of 9 bases from V and 4 bases from J, the junction contained 2 bases not matched to a gene. CDR1 SNHLY and CDR2 FYNNEI come from the germline V gene. The receptor was isolated from a woman aged 45-60 years in good health and CMV-seropositive. This chain uses TRBV2 with TRBJ2-2; 13 nucleotides align to TRBD2. Sequencing input: PBMCs. This CDR3 reads CASGTSGTTGELFF. DNA for the CDR3: TGTGCCAGTGGGACTAGCGGGACCACCGGGGAGCTGTTTTTT.